This TCR beta chain was retrieved from a study of blood T cells in healthy people across ages. The authors ran a second PCR of 7 to 11 cycles using a sample-barcoded 5' primer and a J-beta primer mix. Researchers report that a template-switch adaptor with 12 random nucleotides tagged each cDNA molecule. Every sample produced at least 2.5 million CDR3-containing paired-end reads. TCRdb itself ran the 5' RACE reads through MiXCR, one entry per CDR3 protein. This sample has some 730,000 distinct CDR3 sequences, with 22% found just once. General study findings and limits: Estimated diversity, derived from one million T cells, was regarded as an underestimate. Measured against age, TCR beta diversity per million T cells decreased in a roughly linear manner.

About this clonotype: Its cognate antigen is unknown.

V lost 0 bases to trimming and J lost 7 bases; unmatched junction nucleotides: 10. The CDR3 consists of 17 residues. The germline V gene has CDR1 ENHRY and CDR2 SYGVKD. V gene TRBV10-3 combines with J gene TRBJ2-3, with TRBD2 matching 10 bases. Material: blood. The sequence came from a man between 65 and 85 years old in good health. CDR3 DNA sequence: TGTGCCATCAGTGAGTCTCTAGCGGGAGCCCACACGAATACGCAGTATTTT. It translates to CAISESLAGAHTNTQYF.